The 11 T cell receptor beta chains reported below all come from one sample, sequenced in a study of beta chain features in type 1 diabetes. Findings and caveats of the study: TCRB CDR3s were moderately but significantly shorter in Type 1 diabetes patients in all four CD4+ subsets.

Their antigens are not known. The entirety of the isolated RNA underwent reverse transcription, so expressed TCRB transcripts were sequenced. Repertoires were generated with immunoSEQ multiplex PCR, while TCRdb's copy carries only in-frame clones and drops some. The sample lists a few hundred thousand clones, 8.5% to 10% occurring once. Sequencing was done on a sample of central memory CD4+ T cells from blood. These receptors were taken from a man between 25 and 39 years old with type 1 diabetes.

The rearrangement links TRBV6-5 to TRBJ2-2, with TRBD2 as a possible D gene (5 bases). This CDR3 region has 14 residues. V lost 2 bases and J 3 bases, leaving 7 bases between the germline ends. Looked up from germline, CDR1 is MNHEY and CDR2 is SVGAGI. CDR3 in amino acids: CASSYTGDTGELFF. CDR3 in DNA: TGTGCCAGCAGTTACACCGGGGACACCGGGGAGCTGTTTTTT.

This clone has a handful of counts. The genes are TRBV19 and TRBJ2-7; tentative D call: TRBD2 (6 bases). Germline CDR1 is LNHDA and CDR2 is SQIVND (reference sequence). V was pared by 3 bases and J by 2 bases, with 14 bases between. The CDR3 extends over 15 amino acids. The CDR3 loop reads CASSIGTQGTYEQYF. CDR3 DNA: TGTGCCAGTAGTATTGGGACTCAGGGTACCTACGAGCAGTACTTC. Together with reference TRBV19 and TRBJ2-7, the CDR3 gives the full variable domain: DGGITQSPKYLFRKEGQNVTLSCEQNLNHDAMYWYRQDPGQGLRLIYYSQIVNDFQKGDIAEGYSVSREKKESFPLTVTSAQKNPTAFYLCASSIGTQGTYEQYFGPGTRLTVT.

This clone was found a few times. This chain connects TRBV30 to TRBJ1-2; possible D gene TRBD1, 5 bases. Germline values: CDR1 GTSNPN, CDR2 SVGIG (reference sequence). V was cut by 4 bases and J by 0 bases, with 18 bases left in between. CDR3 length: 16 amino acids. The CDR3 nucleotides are TGTGCCTGGATTCGGGCCGGGGGAGGTGCTAACTATGGCTACACCTTC. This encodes CAWIRAGGGANYGYTF.

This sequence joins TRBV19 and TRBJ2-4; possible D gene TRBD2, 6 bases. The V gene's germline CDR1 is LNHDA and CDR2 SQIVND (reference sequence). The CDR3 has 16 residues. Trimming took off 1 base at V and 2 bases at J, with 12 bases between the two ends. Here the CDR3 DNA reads TGTGCCAGTAGTATAGGGGGGGAGGTCACCAAAAACATTCAGTACTTC. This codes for CASSIGGEVTKNIQYF.

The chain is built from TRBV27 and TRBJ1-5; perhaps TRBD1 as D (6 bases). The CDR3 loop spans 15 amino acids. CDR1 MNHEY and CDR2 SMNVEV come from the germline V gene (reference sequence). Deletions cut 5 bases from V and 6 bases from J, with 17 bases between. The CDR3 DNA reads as TGTGCCAGCAGTCCCAAGGGGGTGTTGGGTCAGCCCCAGCATTTT. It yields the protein CASSPKGVLGQPQHF.

CDR3 protein: CASAGFDEQYF. CDR3 sequence (DNA): TGCGCCAGCGCGGGGTTCGACGAGCAGTACTTC. The genes are TRBV5-1 and TRBJ2-7, with D possibly matching TRBD2 (6 bases). The CDR3 covers 11 residues. Germline V lookup: CDR1 SGHRS, CDR2 YFSETQ. V dropped 7 bases and J dropped 5 bases, with 10 bases sitting between them. Looking up the rest from reference TRBV5-1 and TRBJ2-7 gives the full variable domain: KAGVTQTPRYLIKTRGQQVTLSCSPISGHRSVSWYQQTPGQGLQFLFEYFSETQRNKGNFPGRFSGRQFSNSRSEMNVSTLELGDSALYLCASAGFDEQYFGPGTRLTVT.

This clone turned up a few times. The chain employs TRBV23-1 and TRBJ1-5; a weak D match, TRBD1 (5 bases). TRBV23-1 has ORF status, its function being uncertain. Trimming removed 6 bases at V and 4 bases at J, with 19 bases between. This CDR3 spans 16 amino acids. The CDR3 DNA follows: TGCGCCAGCAGCCCGACAGTCTCCCTAACTAATCAGCCCCAGCATTTT. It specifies CASSPTVSLTNQPQHF.

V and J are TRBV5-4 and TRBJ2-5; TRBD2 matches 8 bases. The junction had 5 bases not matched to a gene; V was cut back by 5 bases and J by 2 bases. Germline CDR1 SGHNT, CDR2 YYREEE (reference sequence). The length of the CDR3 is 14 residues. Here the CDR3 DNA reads TGTGCCAGCAGTACTAGCGGCACTCAAGAGACCCAGTACTTC. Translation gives CASSTSGTQETQYF.

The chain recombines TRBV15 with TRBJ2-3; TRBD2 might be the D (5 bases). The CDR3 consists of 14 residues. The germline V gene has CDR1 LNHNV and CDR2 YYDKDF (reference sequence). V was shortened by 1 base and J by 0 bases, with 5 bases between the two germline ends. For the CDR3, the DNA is TGTGCCACCAGCAGAGGGACTAGCACAGATACGCAGTATTTT. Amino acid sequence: CATSRGTSTDTQYF.

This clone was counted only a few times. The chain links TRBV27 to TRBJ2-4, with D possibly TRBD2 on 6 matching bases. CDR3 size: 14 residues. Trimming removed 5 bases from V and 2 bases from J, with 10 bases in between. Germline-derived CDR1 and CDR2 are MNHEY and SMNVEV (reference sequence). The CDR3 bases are TGTGCCAGCAGTGCCGGGAGTTCCAAAAACATTCAGTACTTC. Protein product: CASSAGSSKNIQYF.

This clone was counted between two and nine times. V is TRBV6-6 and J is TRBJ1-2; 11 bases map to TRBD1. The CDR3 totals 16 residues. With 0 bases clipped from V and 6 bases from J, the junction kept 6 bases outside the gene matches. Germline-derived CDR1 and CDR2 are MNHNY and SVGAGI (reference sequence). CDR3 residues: CASSYSFGTGGHGYTF. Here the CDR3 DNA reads TGTGCCAGCAGTTACTCGTTTGGGACAGGGGGACATGGCTACACCTTC.